This entry lists 23 T cell receptor beta chains sequenced from one sample in a study of T cells in Graves' hyperthyroidism and ophthalmopathy. Amplification of TCR beta CDR3 regions used RNA as the template. HTBI primers were the set used in a first-round RT-PCR of the TCR CDR3. Using its own MiXCR run on the multiplex PCR reads, TCRdb lists one record per CDR3 protein. The sample includes about 180,000 distinct CDR3 sequences, 9.4% seen only once; the top ten take around 21%. Material for sequencing was blood. These receptors came from a woman between 18 and 30 years old with Graves' hyperthyroidism that later progressed to Graves' ophthalmopathy.

This clonotype appeared a few times. The junction and the germline gene differ at one end; a read error may be behind it. This chain uses TRBV24-1 with TRBJ1-4; 9 bases are a match to TRBD1. CDR3 length: 15 amino acids. The germline V gene has CDR1 KGHDR and CDR2 SFDVKD. CDR3 DNA sequence: TGTGCCACCAGTGATGTCGGGACAGGGAATGGAAAACTGTTTTTT. Amino acid sequence: CATSDVGTGNGKLFF.

The V gene is TRBV9, the J gene TRBJ2-7; D is possibly TRBD1 (6 bases). Trimming shortened V by 3 bases and J by 4 bases, and 17 bases separated the two germline ends. The CDR3 has 15 amino acids. Germline CDR1 reads SGDLS; CDR2 reads YYNGEE. The CDR3 reads CASSANGGTLYEQYF. The CDR3 DNA reads TGTGCCAGCAGCGCAAACGGTGGGACACTTTACGAGCAGTACTTC.

This clonotype was counted many times. V gene TRBV7-9 combines with J gene TRBJ2-1; 11 bases match TRBD1. V shed 2 bases and J 1 base; nucleotides not matched to a gene: 10. The CDR3 is made up of 19 amino acids. CDR1 is SEHNR and CDR2 is FQNEAQ in the germline V gene (reference sequence). The CDR3 DNA follows: TGTGCCAGCAGCTTAAGGACAGGGGGCATATTCAGGTCCTACAATGAGCAGTTCTTC. Its protein is CASSLRTGGIFRSYNEQFF.

This clonotype was detected ten times or more. The J gene is TRBJ2-1, the V gene TRBV5-1, with TRBD2 identical over 13 bases. The ends lost 4 bases at V and 9 bases at J; junction bases unmatched: 13. The CDR3 consists of 17 residues. The V gene's germline CDR1 is SGHRS and CDR2 YFSETQ. The CDR3, as DNA: TGCGCCAGCAGCGCACTCCCGGCCGGGACTAGCGGGACTGAGCAGTTCTTC. This codes for CASSALPAGTSGTEQFF.

Ten or more counts support this clonotype. The V call is TRBV6-2 or TRBV6-3, the J call TRBJ2-3; weak D call: TRBD2 (5 bases). Germline assignment: CDR1 MNHEY and CDR2 SVGEGT. The CDR3 has 14 amino acids. Trimming removed 4 bases from V and 2 bases from J, with 10 bases in between. The CDR3 is CASSLMGDTDTQYF. CDR3 nucleotides: TGTGCCAGCAGTTTAATGGGAGACACAGATACGCAGTATTTT.

This clonotype was seen at least ten times. CDR3 sequence reads: CASSSPNEAFF. CDR3 bases: TGTGCCAGCAGTTCGCCAAATGAAGCTTTCTTT. V and J are TRBV12-3 or TRBV12-4 and TRBJ1-1; unclear D gene. This CDR3 has 11 residues. V was cut by 4 bases and J by 7 bases, with 7 bases left in between.

This clonotype appeared a few times. The chain joins TRBV7-2 to TRBJ2-7, with 16 bases fitting TRBD2. Germline values: CDR1 SGHTA, CDR2 FQGNSA. This CDR3 region has 18 residues. V lost 5 bases and J lost 6; bases outside the gene matches: 13. CDR3 sequence (DNA): TGTGCCAGCAGCCCGAGCCCGGGACTAGCGGGAGGGCTGGGCGAGCAGTACTTC. The encoded protein is CASSPSPGLAGGLGEQYF.

This clonotype was seen repeatedly, ten times or more. V is TRBV9 and J is TRBJ1-2, with D uncertain. V lost 0 bases and J 2 bases, leaving 11 bases between the germline ends. CDR1 and CDR2 from the germline V gene are SGDLS and YYNGEE. The CDR3 length is 15 residues. As DNA, the CDR3 is TGTGCCAGCAGCGTAGAAAATCATGCAAACTATGGCTACACCTTC. The encoded protein is CASSVENHANYGYTF.

This clonotype was counted at least ten times. The rearrangement joins TRBV20-1 to TRBJ2-7; TRBD1 matches at 7 bases. This CDR3 has 14 residues. J gave up 3 bases and V 3 bases, and 8 bases lay outside the gene matches. Germline values: CDR1 DFQATT, CDR2 SNEGSKA (reference sequence). The chain's CDR3 is CSASEGQEIYEQYF. CDR3 coding DNA: TGCAGTGCTAGCGAAGGACAGGAGATCTACGAGCAGTACTTC.

The chain carries TRBV7-3 and TRBJ2-1; 15 nucleotides line up with TRBD2. This CDR3 has 16 amino acids. Germline CDR1 and CDR2: SGHTA and FQGTGA. V dropped 4 bases and J dropped 9; count of bases not matched to a gene: 7. The CDR3 spells CASSSGLAGGPSEQFF. For the CDR3, the DNA is TGTGCCAGCAGCTCCGGACTAGCGGGAGGGCCTAGTGAGCAGTTCTTC.

This clonotype has ten or more counts. This rearrangement joins TRBV20-1 to TRBJ1-1; possibly TRBD1 for D (5 bases). The ends were cut back, 0 bases at V and 4 bases at J, with 18 bases in the middle. Germline V gene lookup returns CDR1 DFQATT and CDR2 SNEGSKA (reference sequence). This CDR3 is 16 amino acids long. CDR3 in amino acids: CSARDVFSGGGTEAFF. As DNA, the CDR3 is TGCAGTGCTAGAGACGTTTTTTCGGGGGGGGGCACTGAAGCTTTCTTT.

This clonotype was detected ten times or more. The J gene is TRBJ1-1, the V gene TRBV28; TRBD1 agrees at 7 bases. This CDR3 is 12 amino acids long. Per the germline V gene, CDR1 is MDHEN and CDR2 is SYDVKM. V lost 5 bases and J lost 4; bases outside the gene matches: 1. Here the CDR3 DNA reads TGTGCCAGCAGTGCAGGGGGCACTGAAGCTTTCTTT. Translated: CASSAGGTEAFF. The full variable domain, in which reference TRBV28 and TRBJ1-1 provide the parts outside the CDR3, is DVKVTQSSRYLVKRTGEKVFLECVQDMDHENMFWYRQDPGLGLRLIYFSYDVKMKEKGDIPEGYSVSREKKERFSLILESASTNQTSMYLCASSAGGTEAFFGQGTRLTVV.

This clonotype was observed many times. The chain employs TRBV19 and TRBJ2-7; 12 bases line up with TRBD2. The CDR3 covers 14 residues. J was trimmed by 6 bases and V by 3 bases; bases with no gene match: 3. Germline V CDR1 and CDR2: LNHDA, SQIVND (reference sequence). The CDR3: CASSIQLAGGEQYF. The CDR3 DNA is TGTGCCAGTAGTATCCAACTAGCGGGAGGCGAGCAGTACTTC.

This rearrangement joins TRBV4-1 to TRBJ2-7; D possibly corresponds to TRBD1 (6 bases). The CDR3 spans 15 residues. V was trimmed by 2 bases and J by 3 bases, leaving 14 bases between them. The V gene's germline CDR1 is MGHRA and CDR2 YSYEKL. CDR3 sequence reads: CASSQTGSKIYEQYF. CDR3 nucleotides: TGCGCCAGCAGCCAAACAGGGAGTAAGATCTACGAGCAGTACTTC.

The chain links TRBV30 to TRBJ1-4; D remains unclear. The CDR3 loop spans 14 amino acids. The germline gives CDR1 GTSNPN, CDR2 SVGIG (reference sequence). The V gene lost 1 base and the J gene lost 5 bases, with 11 bases spanning the gap. CDR3 residues: CAWSELSRNEKLFF. The CDR3 nucleotides are TGTGCCTGGAGTGAGTTGTCTAGGAATGAAAAACTGTTTTTT.

This clonotype was seen at least ten times. CDR3 amino acids: CSASSLAGVLETQYF. The CDR3 region has the DNA TGCAGTGCTAGTAGCCTAGCGGGAGTATTAGAGACCCAGTACTTC. This rearrangement joins TRBV20-1 to TRBJ2-5; 10 bases align to TRBD2. The junction had 8 bases not matched to a gene; V was cut back by 3 bases and J by 4 bases. Germline CDR1 and CDR2: DFQATT and SNEGSKA (reference sequence). There are 15 residues in the CDR3.

This clonotype was seen repeatedly, ten times or more. This sequence joins TRBV7-3 and TRBJ2-3; 14 bases line up with TRBD2. Germline V gene sequence: CDR1 SGHTA, CDR2 FQGTGA. After removal of 3 bases from V and 6 bases from J, the junction contained 5 bases not matched to a gene. The CDR3 has 16 residues. CDR3 DNA sequence: TGTGCCAGCAGCTTCGGACTAGCGGGAGGAGGTGATACGCAGTATTTT. Its translation is CASSFGLAGGGDTQYF.

This clonotype was counted a few times. This chain joins TRBV3-1 and TRBJ2-2; 13 bases match TRBD2. The J segment lost 4 bases and the V segment lost 6 bases, leaving 5 bases of the junction unmatched. There are 16 residues in the CDR3. The germline V gene has CDR1 LGHDT and CDR2 YNNKEL (reference sequence). Written as DNA, the CDR3 is TGTGCCAGCAGACGGACTAGCGGGGGTATCACCGGGGAGCTGTTTTTT. Its translation is CASRRTSGGITGELFF.

This clonotype was seen more than once but under ten times. V and J are TRBV10-3 and TRBJ1-5; unclear D gene. Trimming shortened V by 2 bases and J by 8 bases, and 13 bases separated the two germline ends. The CDR3 has 14 residues. Germline V gene lookup returns CDR1 ENHRY and CDR2 SYGVKD. The chain's CDR3 is CAISETGRREPQHF. For the CDR3, the DNA is TGTGCCATCAGTGAGACGGGCCGCCGCGAGCCCCAGCATTTT.

This clonotype occurred a few times. This chain connects TRBV7-2 to TRBJ2-5; D not resolved. CDR1 is SGHTA and CDR2 is FQGNSA in the germline V gene. Trimming shortened V by 1 base and J by 1 base, and 7 bases separated the two germline ends. The CDR3 extends over 14 amino acids. The CDR3 spells CASSLDASQETQYF. CDR3 in DNA: TGTGCCAGCAGCTTAGATGCATCCCAAGAGACCCAGTACTTC.

This clonotype was recorded at least ten times. V is TRBV29-1 and J is TRBJ2-2; 11 bases map to TRBD1. The junction had 6 bases not matched to a gene; V was cut back by 7 bases and J by 2 bases. The CDR3 length is 15 residues. CDR1 is SQVTM and CDR2 is ANQGSEA in the germline V gene. CDR3 sequence (DNA): TGCAGCGCTGAGGACAGGGGGCGTAACACCGGGGAGCTGTTTTTT. This translates into CSAEDRGRNTGELFF.

This clonotype was seen repeatedly, ten times or more. The chain uses TRBV2 and TRBJ2-7, with D uncertain. CDR1 is SNHLY, CDR2 FYNNEI, per germline. The V and J ends lost 3 bases and 3 bases respectively, with 3 bases between them. The CDR3 consists of 11 residues. The CDR3 DNA is TGTGCCAGCAGTGACTTCTACGAGCAGTACTTC. This encodes CASSDFYEQYF.

This clonotype occurred many times. As DNA, the CDR3 is TGTGCCAGCAGCTTACCTAGCGGAGCTTACAATGAGCAGTTCTTC. Protein product: CASSLPSGAYNEQFF. The chain links TRBV7-2 to TRBJ2-1, with TRBD2 matching 7 bases. Germline CDR1 SGHTA, CDR2 FQGNSA. CDR3 length equals 15 residues. V shed 2 bases, J shed 4 bases, and the junction held 5 bases outside the gene matches. The full variable domain, completed using reference TRBV7-2 and TRBJ2-1, is GAGVSQSPSNKVTEKGKDVELRCDPISGHTALYWYRQSLGQGLEFLIYFQGNSAPDKSGLPSDRFSAERTGGSVSTLTIQRTQQEDSAVYLCASSLPSGAYNEQFFGPGTRLTVL.